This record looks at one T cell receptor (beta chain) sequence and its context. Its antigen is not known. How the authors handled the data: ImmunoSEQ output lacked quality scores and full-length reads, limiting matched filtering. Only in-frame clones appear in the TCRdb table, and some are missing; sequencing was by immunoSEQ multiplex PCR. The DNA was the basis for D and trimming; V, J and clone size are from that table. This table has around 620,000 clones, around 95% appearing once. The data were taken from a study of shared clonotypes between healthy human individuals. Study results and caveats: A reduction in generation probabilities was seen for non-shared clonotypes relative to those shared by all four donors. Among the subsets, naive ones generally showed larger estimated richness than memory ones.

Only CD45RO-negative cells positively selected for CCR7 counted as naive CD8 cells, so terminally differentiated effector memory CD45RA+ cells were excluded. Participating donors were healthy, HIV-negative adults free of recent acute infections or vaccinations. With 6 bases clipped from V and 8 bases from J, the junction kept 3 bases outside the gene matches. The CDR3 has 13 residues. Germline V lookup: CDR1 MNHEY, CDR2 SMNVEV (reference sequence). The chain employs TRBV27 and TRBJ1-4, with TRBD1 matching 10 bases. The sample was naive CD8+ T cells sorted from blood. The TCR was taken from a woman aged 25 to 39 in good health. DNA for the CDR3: TGTGCCAGCAGGACAGGGGGCATAGAAAAACTGTTTTTT. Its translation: CASRTGGIEKLFF. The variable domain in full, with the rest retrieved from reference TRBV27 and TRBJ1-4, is EAQVTQNPRYLITVTGKKLTVTCSQNMNHEYMSWYRQDPGLGLRQIYYSMNVEVTDKGDVPEGYKVSRKEKRNFPLILESPSPNQTSLYFCASRTGGIEKLFFGSGTQLSVL.